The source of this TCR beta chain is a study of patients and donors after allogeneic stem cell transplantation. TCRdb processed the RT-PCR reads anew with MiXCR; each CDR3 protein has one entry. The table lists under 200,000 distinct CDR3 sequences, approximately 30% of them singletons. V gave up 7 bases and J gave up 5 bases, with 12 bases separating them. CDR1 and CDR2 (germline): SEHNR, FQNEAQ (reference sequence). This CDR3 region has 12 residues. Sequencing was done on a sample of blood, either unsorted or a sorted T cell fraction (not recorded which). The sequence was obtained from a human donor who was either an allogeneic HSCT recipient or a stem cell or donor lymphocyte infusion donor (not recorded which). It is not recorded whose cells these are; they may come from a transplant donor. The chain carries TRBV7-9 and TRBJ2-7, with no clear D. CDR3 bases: TGTGCCAGCACCCTCGGCAGGAACGAGCAGTACTTC. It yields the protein CASTLGRNEQYF.